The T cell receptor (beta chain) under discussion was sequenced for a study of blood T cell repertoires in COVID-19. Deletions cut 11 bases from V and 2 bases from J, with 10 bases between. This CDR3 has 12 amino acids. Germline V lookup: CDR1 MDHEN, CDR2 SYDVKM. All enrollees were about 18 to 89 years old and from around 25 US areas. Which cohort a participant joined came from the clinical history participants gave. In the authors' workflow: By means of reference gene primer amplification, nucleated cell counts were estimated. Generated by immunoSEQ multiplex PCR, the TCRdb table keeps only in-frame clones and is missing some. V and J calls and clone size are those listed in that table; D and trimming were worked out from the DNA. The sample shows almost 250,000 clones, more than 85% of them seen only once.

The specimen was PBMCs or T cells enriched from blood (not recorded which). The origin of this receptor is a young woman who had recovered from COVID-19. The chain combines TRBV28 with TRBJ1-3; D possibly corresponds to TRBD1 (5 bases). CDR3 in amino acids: CASAGPGNTIYF. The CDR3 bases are TGTGCCTCCGCGGGACCTGGAAACACCATATATTTT.